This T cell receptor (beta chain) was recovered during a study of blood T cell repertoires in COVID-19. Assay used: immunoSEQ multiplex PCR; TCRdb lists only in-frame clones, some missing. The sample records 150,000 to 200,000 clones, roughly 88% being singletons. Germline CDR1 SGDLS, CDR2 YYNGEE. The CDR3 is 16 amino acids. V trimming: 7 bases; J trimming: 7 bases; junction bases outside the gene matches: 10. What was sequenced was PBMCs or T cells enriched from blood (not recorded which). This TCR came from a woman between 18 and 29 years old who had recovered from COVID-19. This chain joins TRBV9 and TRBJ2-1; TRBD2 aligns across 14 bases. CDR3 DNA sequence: TGTGCCAGCGGCCGGGGGACTAGCGGGGGTAGAAATGAGCAGTTCTTC. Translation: CASGRGTSGGRNEQFF.